The 20 T cell receptor beta chains listed next were all sequenced from one sample in a study of neurological immune-mediated disorders. Each CDR3 protein gets one entry after TCRdb re-called the 5' RACE reads with MiXCR. The sample lists around 16,000 distinct CDR3 sequences, 9% to 10% occurring once. The specimen sequenced was CD8+ T cells from blood. Receptor source: a man aged 45-65 years in good health.

The genes are TRBV4-1 and TRBJ2-2; TRBD1 matches at 8 bases. After removal of 1 base from V and 6 bases from J, the junction contained 4 bases not matched to a gene. This CDR3 region has 15 residues. Germline CDR1 is MGHRA and CDR2 is YSYEKL. The CDR3 DNA reads as TGCGCCAGCAGCCAAGGGACAGGGTACGCCGGGGAGCTGTTTTTT. This translates into CASSQGTGYAGELFF.

This clonotype appeared a few times. The chain combines TRBV5-6 with TRBJ2-7, with D tentatively TRBD1 (6 bases). CDR1 and CDR2 (germline): SGHDT, YYEEEE. V lost 2 bases, J lost 0 bases, and 18 bases lay in between. The CDR3 sequence is 17 residues long. CDR3 sequence reads: CASSFNPGTTFSYEQYF. CDR3 bases: TGTGCCAGCAGCTTTAACCCGGGGACAACTTTCTCCTACGAGCAGTACTTC.

In its sample, this clonotype was seen many times. The chain employs TRBV20-1 and TRBJ2-7; D unresolved. This CDR3 has 15 residues. Germline CDR1 and CDR2: DFQATT and SNEGSKA (reference sequence). Trimming stripped 3 bases from V and 1 base from J, with 16 bases between. The CDR3, as DNA: TGCAGTGCTAGTCACGCAGTTCAGGAGTCCTACGAGCAGTACTTC. It codes for CSASHAVQESYEQYF.

The rearrangement joins TRBV7-6 to TRBJ2-2; TRBD2 agrees at 10 bases. Trimming at V came to 1 base and at J to 4 bases, leaving 3 bases not matched to a gene. Germline loops: CDR1 SGHVS, CDR2 FNYEAQ. The CDR3 extends over 16 amino acids. Here the CDR3 DNA reads TGTGCCAGCAGCTTAGTGCTAGCGGGAGCCACCGGGGAGCTGTTTTTT. This codes for CASSLVLAGATGELFF.

This clonotype came up many times. The chain carries TRBV27 and TRBJ2-7; no reliable D call. CDR1 MNHEY and CDR2 SMNVEV come from the germline V gene (reference sequence). V shed 6 bases and J shed 2 bases, with 20 bases lying between them. The CDR3 loop spans 16 amino acids. DNA for the CDR3: TGTGCCAGCAGGCGTTATCGGGCGTCTAATGCCTACGAGCAGTACTTC. Protein product: CASRRYRASNAYEQYF.

This clonotype was seen ten or more times. The chain couples TRBV28 to TRBJ2-3, with 9 bases fitting TRBD1. The CDR3 has 17 residues. The germline V gene encodes CDR1 MDHEN and CDR2 SYDVKM. V lost 5 bases to trimming and J lost 3 bases; unmatched junction nucleotides: 12. CDR3 in DNA: TGTGCCAGCAGTCTAGGTTGGGGACAGGGATCAACAGATACGCAGTATTTT. Translation: CASSLGWGQGSTDTQYF.

There are many counts of this clonotype. The genes are TRBV20-1 and TRBJ2-6; D might be TRBD1 or TRBD2, each matching 5 bases. The CDR3 is 15 amino acids. Germline V lookup: CDR1 DFQATT, CDR2 SNEGSKA (reference sequence). The germline V and J ends were trimmed by 0 bases and 4 bases, with 10 bases remaining between them. CDR3 bases: TGCAGTGCTAGAGATCCGGGGCTGGGGGCCAACGTCCTGACTTTC. As protein: CSARDPGLGANVLTF.

This clonotype has at least ten counts. V and J are TRBV12-3 or TRBV12-4 and TRBJ2-7; 8 nucleotides align to TRBD2. Unmatched junction bases numbered 5, after V lost 4 bases and J lost 3 bases. The CDR3 runs to 14 residues. CDR3 protein: CASSSSGLVYEQYF. CDR3 nucleotides: TGTGCCAGCAGTTCTAGCGGGTTAGTCTACGAGCAGTACTTC.

Ten or more counts support this clonotype. The chain is built from TRBV28 and TRBJ1-3; TRBD1 matches at 8 bases. Germline V gene sequence: CDR1 MDHEN, CDR2 SYDVKM. The CDR3 has 18 amino acids. V lost 5 bases to trimming and J lost 4 bases; unmatched junction nucleotides: 16. Here the CDR3 reads CASSVLPPQGARGNTIYF. CDR3 in DNA: TGTGCCAGCAGTGTACTCCCCCCCCAGGGGGCGCGAGGAAACACCATATATTTT.

This clonotype was observed many times. The rearrangement uses TRBV20-1 and TRBJ2-1; 8 nucleotides align to TRBD2. The V gene end was trimmed by 5 bases and the J gene end by 7 bases; junction bases not matched to a gene: 4. Germline V lookup: CDR1 DFQATT, CDR2 SNEGSKA (reference sequence). The CDR3 sequence is 12 residues long. Here the CDR3 reads CSAGQRENEQFF. The CDR3 DNA sequence: TGCAGTGCTGGGCAGCGGGAGAATGAGCAGTTCTTC.

This clonotype is medium-sized within its sample. The V call is TRBV4-1, the J call TRBJ2-1; a possible D gene is TRBD1 (5 bases). Trimming removed 0 bases from V and 5 bases from J, with 11 bases in between. The germline CDR1 and CDR2 sequences are MGHRA and YSYEKL. CDR3 length: 15 residues. The CDR3 DNA reads as TGCGCCAGCAGCCAAGAAGGTCAGGGTAACAATGAGCAGTTCTTC. Protein product: CASSQEGQGNNEQFF.

In DNA, the CDR3 is TGTGCCAGCAGCTCTGGGACAGATGAGTACATTCAGTACTTC. This codes for CASSSGTDEYIQYF. The rearrangement uses TRBV7-9 and TRBJ2-4; 7 bases line up with TRBD1. This CDR3 has 14 amino acids. Germline CDR1 SEHNR, CDR2 FQNEAQ (reference sequence). Trimming took 4 bases from V and 8 from J; bases not matched to a gene: 8.

This clonotype has at least ten counts. The chain links TRBV29-1 to TRBJ2-5; D not resolved. The CDR3 spans 12 residues. The germline V gene has CDR1 SQVTM and CDR2 ANQGSEA. V gave up 3 bases and J gave up 0 bases, with 5 bases separating them. The CDR3 region is CSVDGNQETQYF. CDR3 DNA: TGCAGCGTTGATGGGAACCAAGAGACCCAGTACTTC.

In this sample, this clonotype turned up many times. This chain joins TRBV27 and TRBJ2-2, with 7 bases lining up with TRBD2. J gave up 5 bases and V 4 bases, and 7 bases lay outside the gene matches. This CDR3 spans 15 amino acids. Germline assignment: CDR1 MNHEY and CDR2 SMNVEV (reference sequence). The CDR3 DNA is TGTGCCAGCAGTTCTGTGGTTAGCGGGACCGGGGAGCTGTTTTTT. Translating gives CASSSVVSGTGELFF.

In this sample, this clonotype turned up many times. The chain combines TRBV21-1 with TRBJ1-5; TRBD1 is the table's D call and was not checked against the DNA. TRBV21-1 is classified as a pseudogene. The CDR3 is 17 residues long. The CDR3 here is CASSAPDRGYSNQPQHF. As DNA, the CDR3 is TGTGCCAGCAGCGCCCCGGACAGGGGGTATAGCAATCAGCCCCAGCATTTT.

This clonotype occurred many times. CDR3 region: CASSAQGSGNTIYF. The CDR3 DNA follows: TGTGCCAGCAGCGCCCAGGGATCGGGAAACACCATATATTTT. The genes are TRBV9 and TRBJ1-3; weak D call: TRBD1 (5 bases). Germline CDR1 reads SGDLS; CDR2 reads YYNGEE. The CDR3 contains 14 residues. V was shortened by 3 bases and J by 4 bases, with 11 bases between the two germline ends.

This clonotype was seen many times. The rearrangement links TRBV4-2 to TRBJ2-3; 11 bases match TRBD2. The V and J ends lost 5 bases and 0 bases, in that order; junction bases with no gene match: 28. Looked up from germline, CDR1 is LGHNA and CDR2 is YNFKEQ. There are 24 residues in the CDR3. This CDR3 reads CASSYSPGYMGLADRSPSTDTQYF. The DNA of the CDR3 is TGTGCCAGCAGCTACTCCCCGGGGTACATGGGACTAGCGGACCGTTCTCCTAGCACAGATACGCAGTATTTT.

This clonotype was seen at least ten times. This chain connects TRBV28 to TRBJ2-7, with a possible D match to TRBD1 (6 bases). The germline gives CDR1 MDHEN, CDR2 SYDVKM. V was pared by 2 bases and J by 1 base, with 12 bases between. CDR3 length: 15 amino acids. The CDR3 DNA sequence: TGTGCCAGCAGTTTACTGGCAGGGGCATCCTACGAGCAGTACTTC. This sequence encodes CASSLLAGASYEQYF.

This clonotype was detected ten times or more. The chain employs TRBV27 and TRBJ2-2, with D hard to call. Trimming took 6 bases from V and 1 from J, leaving 9 bases between them. The CDR3 is made up of 14 amino acids. Germline lookup yields CDR1 MNHEY and CDR2 SMNVEV (reference sequence). This chain's CDR3 is CASSQDGNTGELFF. Here the CDR3 DNA reads TGTGCCAGCAGCCAGGATGGGAACACCGGGGAGCTGTTTTTT.

The table lists this clonotype with many counts. The chain couples TRBV10-3 to TRBJ2-7; 7 positions agree with TRBD2. The germline CDR1 and CDR2 sequences are ENHRY and SYGVKD. Trimming took 9 bases from V and 2 from J; bases not matched to a gene: 1. This CDR3 has 11 residues. CDR3 DNA sequence: TGTGCCATTCGGGAGGCCTACGAGCAGTACTTC. It is translated as CAIREAYEQYF.